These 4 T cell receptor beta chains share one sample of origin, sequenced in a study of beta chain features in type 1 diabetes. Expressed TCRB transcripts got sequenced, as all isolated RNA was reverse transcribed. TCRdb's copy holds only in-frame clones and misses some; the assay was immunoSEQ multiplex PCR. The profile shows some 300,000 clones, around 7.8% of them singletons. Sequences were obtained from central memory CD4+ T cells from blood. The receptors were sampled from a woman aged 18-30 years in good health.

The CDR3 nucleotides read TGTGCCAGCAGCGCACACAGAGCTAGCACCGGGGAGCTGTTTTTT. Its protein is CASSAHRASTGELFF. The V and J genes are TRBV7-3 and TRBJ2-2; no reliable D call. Trimming shortened V by 5 bases and J by 4 bases, and 14 bases separated the two germline ends. Germline V gives CDR1 SGHTA, CDR2 FQGTGA. The CDR3 is 15 residues long.

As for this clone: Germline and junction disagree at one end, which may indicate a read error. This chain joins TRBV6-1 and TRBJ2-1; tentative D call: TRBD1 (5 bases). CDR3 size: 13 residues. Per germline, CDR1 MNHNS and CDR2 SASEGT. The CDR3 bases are TGTGCCAGCAGGGAAGGGGCATACAATGAGCAGTTCTTC. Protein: CASREGAYNEQFF.

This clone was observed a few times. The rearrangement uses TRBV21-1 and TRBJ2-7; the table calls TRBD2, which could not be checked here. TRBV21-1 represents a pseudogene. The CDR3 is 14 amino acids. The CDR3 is CASKFRGADHEQYV. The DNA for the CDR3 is TGTGCCAGCAAGTTTCGGGGGGCCGACCACGAGCAGTACGTC.

In DNA form, the CDR3 reads TGCGCCAGCAGCCAAGGGACCTGGAGGGATGAAAAACTGTTTTTT. Translated, it gives CASSQGTWRDEKLFF. The chain links TRBV4-3 to TRBJ1-4, with no clear D. In germline, CDR1 is LGHNA, CDR2 YSLEER. This CDR3 region has 15 residues. Trimming took off 1 base at V and 6 bases at J, with 12 bases between the two ends.